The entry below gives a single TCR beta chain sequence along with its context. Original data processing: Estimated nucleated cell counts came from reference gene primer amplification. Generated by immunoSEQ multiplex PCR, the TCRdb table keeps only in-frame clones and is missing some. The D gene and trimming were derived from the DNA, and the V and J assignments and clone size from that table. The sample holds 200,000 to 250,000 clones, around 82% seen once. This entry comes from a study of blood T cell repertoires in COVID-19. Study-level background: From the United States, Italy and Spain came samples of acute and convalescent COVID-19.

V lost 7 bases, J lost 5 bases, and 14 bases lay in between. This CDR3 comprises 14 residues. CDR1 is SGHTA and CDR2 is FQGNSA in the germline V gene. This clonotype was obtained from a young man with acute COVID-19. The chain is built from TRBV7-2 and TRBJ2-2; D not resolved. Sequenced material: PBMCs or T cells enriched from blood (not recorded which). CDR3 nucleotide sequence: TGTGCCAGCACCTGGGTTCCGCGGACCGGGGAGCTGTTTTTT. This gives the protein CASTWVPRTGELFF. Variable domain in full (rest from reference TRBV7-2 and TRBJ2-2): GAGVSQSPSNKVTEKGKDVELRCDPISGHTALYWYRQSLGQGLEFLIYFQGNSAPDKSGLPSDRFSAERTGGSVSTLTIQRTQQEDSAVYLCASTWVPRTGELFFGEGSRLTVL.